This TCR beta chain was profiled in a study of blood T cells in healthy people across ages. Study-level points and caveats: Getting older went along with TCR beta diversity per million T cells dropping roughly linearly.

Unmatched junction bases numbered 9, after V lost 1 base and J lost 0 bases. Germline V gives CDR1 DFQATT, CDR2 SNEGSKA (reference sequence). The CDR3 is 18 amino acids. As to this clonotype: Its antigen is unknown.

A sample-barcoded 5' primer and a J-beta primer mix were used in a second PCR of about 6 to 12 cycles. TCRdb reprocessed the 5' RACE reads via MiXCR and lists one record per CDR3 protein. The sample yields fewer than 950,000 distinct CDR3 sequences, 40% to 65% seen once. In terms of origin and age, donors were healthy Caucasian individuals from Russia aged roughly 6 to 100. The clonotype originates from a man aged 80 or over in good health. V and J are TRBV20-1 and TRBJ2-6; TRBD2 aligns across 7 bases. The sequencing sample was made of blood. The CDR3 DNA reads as TGCAGTGCTAGAGCGTCGAGCGGGGTGAACTCTGGGGCCAACGTCCTGACTTTC. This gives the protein CSARASSGVNSGANVLTF.